Listed below are T cell receptor beta chains from one sample, sequenced in a study of cytomegalovirus exposure and HLA in healthy donors. Sequencing used immunoSEQ multiplex PCR; TCRdb keeps in-frame clones, though not all of them. The data show roughly 82,000 clones, approximately 81% seen once. The sample comprised PBMCs. All receptors derive from a woman in her fifties or sixties in good health and CMV-seropositive. The CDR3 runs from the conserved cysteine through the conserved F or W. The D gene is left open where the match is weak. Not every row has a clone size; where given, it reads once, few, many or a size class.

v_gene: TRBV30; d_gene: .; abundance: few; j_gene: TRBJ2-7; CDR3aa: CAWSVRGGAWPSPGSYEQYF; CDR3nt: TGTGCCTGGAGTGTAAGGGGGGGCGCTTGGCCATCCCCGGGCTCCTACGAGCAGTACTTC
v_gene: TRBV15; d_gene: TRBD1; abundance: .; j_gene: TRBJ1-2; CDR3aa: CATSPRTGEGYTF; CDR3nt: TGTGCCACCAGCCCCCGGACAGGAGAAGGCTACACCTTC
v_gene: TRBV4-1; d_gene: TRBD2; abundance: .; j_gene: TRBJ2-1; CDR3aa: CASSPTSGAYNEQFF; CDR3nt: TGCGCCAGCAGCCCGACTAGCGGGGCTTACAATGAGCAGTTCTTC
v_gene: TRBV27; d_gene: TRBD1; abundance: once; j_gene: TRBJ2-3; CDR3aa: CASSSRGPSGTDTQYF; CDR3nt: TGTGCCAGCAGTTCCAGGGGGCCTAGTGGCACAGATACGCAGTATTTT
v_gene: TRBV30; d_gene: .; abundance: once; j_gene: TRBJ2-7; CDR3aa: CAWDDRPGYEQYF; CDR3nt: TGTGCCTGGGATGACCGTCCGGGGTACGAGCAGTACTTC
v_gene: TRBV15; d_gene: TRBD1; abundance: .; j_gene: TRBJ1-5; CDR3aa: CATSRQGASQPQHF; CDR3nt: TGTGCCACCAGTCGCCAGGGGGCGTCTCAGCCCCAGCATTTT
v_gene: TRBV7-9; d_gene: TRBD2; abundance: .; j_gene: TRBJ2-2; CDR3aa: CASSKTSGRFAGELFF; CDR3nt: TGTGCCAGCAGCAAGACTAGCGGGAGATTCGCCGGGGAGCTGTTTTTT
v_gene: TRBV5-4; d_gene: TRBD1; abundance: once; j_gene: TRBJ2-7; CDR3aa: CASSWDRGRVEQYF; CDR3nt: TGTGCCAGCAGCTGGGACAGGGGGCGCGTCGAGCAGTACTTC
v_gene: TRBV9; d_gene: TRBD2; abundance: .; j_gene: TRBJ2-1; CDR3aa: CASSAPILAELYNEQFF; CDR3nt: TGTGCCAGCAGCGCCCCAATACTAGCGGAGTTATACAATGAGCAGTTCTTC
v_gene: TRBV15; d_gene: .; abundance: .; j_gene: TRBJ1-5; CDR3aa: CATSREPGQGGQPQHF; CDR3nt: TGTGCCACCAGCAGAGAACCAGGGCAGGGAGGGCAGCCCCAGCATTTT
v_gene: TRBV7-2; d_gene: .; abundance: .; j_gene: TRBJ2-1; CDR3aa: CASSPRQGGHNEQFF; CDR3nt: TGTGCCAGCAGCCCCCGACAGGGAGGCCACAATGAGCAGTTCTTC
v_gene: TRBV28; d_gene: .; abundance: once; j_gene: TRBJ2-1; CDR3aa: CASSSTNYNEQFF; CDR3nt: TGTGCCAGCAGTTCAACAAACTACAATGAGCAGTTCTTC
v_gene: TRBV6-5; d_gene: .; abundance: .; j_gene: TRBJ2-1; CDR3aa: CASSSGINEQFF; CDR3nt: TGTGCCAGCAGTTCGGGAATCAATGAGCAGTTCTTC
v_gene: TRBV11-2; d_gene: .; abundance: .; j_gene: TRBJ2-7; CDR3aa: CASSLAVRTYEQYF; CDR3nt: TGTGCCAGCAGCTTAGCGGTGAGGACCTACGAGCAGTACTTC
v_gene: TRBV11-3; d_gene: TRBD2; abundance: .; j_gene: TRBJ2-5; CDR3aa: CASSLVLGLADQETQYF; CDR3nt: TGTGCCAGCAGCTTAGTTCTGGGACTAGCGGATCAAGAGACCCAGTACTTC
v_gene: TRBV6-6; d_gene: TRBD1; abundance: .; j_gene: TRBJ1-4; CDR3aa: CASSYQGGWEKLFF; CDR3nt: TGTGCCAGCAGTTACCAGGGGGGTTGGGAAAAACTGTTTTTT
v_gene: TRBV18; d_gene: .; abundance: .; j_gene: TRBJ1-1; CDR3aa: CASSPLAVSRNTEAFF; CDR3nt: TGTGCCAGCTCACCACTGGCGGTTAGCAGAAACACTGAAGCTTTCTTT
v_gene: TRBV9; d_gene: TRBD2; abundance: .; j_gene: TRBJ2-1; CDR3aa: CASSASGLAGGYEQFF; CDR3nt: TGTGCCAGCAGCGCATCGGGACTAGCGGGGGGTTATGAGCAGTTCTTC
v_gene: TRBV5-4; d_gene: TRBD2; abundance: .; j_gene: TRBJ2-2; CDR3aa: CASRITSGSDTGELFF; CDR3nt: TGTGCCAGCAGGATCACTAGCGGGAGTGACACCGGGGAGCTGTTTTTT
v_gene: TRBV2; d_gene: TRBD1; abundance: .; j_gene: TRBJ1-2; CDR3aa: CAGQGGYGYTF; CDR3nt: TGTGCCGGACAGGGTGGCTATGGCTACACCTTC
v_gene: TRBV18; d_gene: TRBD1; abundance: .; j_gene: TRBJ1-2; CDR3aa: CASSPRTPGQVNYGYTF; CDR3nt: TGTGCCAGCTCACCTAGGACTCCGGGACAGGTTAACTATGGCTACACCTTC
v_gene: TRBV11-2; d_gene: TRBD1; abundance: .; j_gene: TRBJ1-1; CDR3aa: CASSTRQGRATEAFF; CDR3nt: TGTGCCAGCAGCACTCGACAGGGTAGGGCCACTGAAGCTTTCTTT
v_gene: TRBV28; d_gene: .; abundance: .; j_gene: TRBJ2-7; CDR3aa: CASSFQGEQYF; CDR3nt: TGTGCCAGCAGTTTTCAGGGCGAGCAGTACTTC
v_gene: TRBV4-2; d_gene: .; abundance: .; j_gene: TRBJ2-7; CDR3aa: CASSYATAGTYEQYF; CDR3nt: TGTGCCAGCAGCTACGCTACTGCAGGGACCTACGAGCAGTACTTC
v_gene: TRBV6-5; d_gene: TRBD2; abundance: .; j_gene: TRBJ2-7; CDR3aa: CASSRTSGYEQYF; CDR3nt: TGTGCCAGCAGCCGGACTAGCGGCTACGAGCAGTACTTC
v_gene: TRBV7-9; d_gene: .; abundance: .; j_gene: TRBJ1-1; CDR3aa: CASSHATGEAFF; CDR3nt: TGTGCCAGCAGCCACGCGACGGGAGAAGCTTTCTTT
v_gene: TRBV10-3; d_gene: TRBD2; abundance: .; j_gene: TRBJ2-7; CDR3aa: CAIRGTSGYEQYF; CDR3nt: TGTGCCATCAGGGGGACTAGCGGCTATGAGCAGTACTTC
v_gene: TRBV30; d_gene: TRBD1; abundance: .; j_gene: TRBJ2-7; CDR3aa: CAWSVGTGASEQYF; CDR3nt: TGTGCCTGGAGTGTGGGGACAGGGGCAAGCGAGCAGTACTTC
v_gene: TRBV5-1; d_gene: .; abundance: .; j_gene: TRBJ2-1; CDR3aa: CASSLDLPGEQFF; CDR3nt: TGCGCCAGCAGCTTGGACCTTCCAGGTGAGCAGTTCTTC
v_gene: TRBV19; d_gene: .; abundance: .; j_gene: TRBJ2-2; CDR3aa: CATSVAARSGELFF; CDR3nt: TGTGCCACCTCTGTAGCGGCTAGGTCCGGGGAGCTGTTTTTT
v_gene: TRBV7-3; d_gene: .; abundance: .; j_gene: TRBJ1-1; CDR3aa: CASSPSIREEAFF; CDR3nt: TGTGCCAGCAGCCCCTCCATTAGAGAAGAAGCTTTCTTT
v_gene: TRBV30; d_gene: TRBD2; abundance: few; j_gene: TRBJ2-3; CDR3aa: CAWSGTSSTDTQYF; CDR3nt: TGTGCCTGGAGTGGGACTAGCAGCACAGATACGCAGTATTTT
v_gene: TRBV11-3; d_gene: TRBD1; abundance: .; j_gene: TRBJ1-1; CDR3aa: CASSRDRDRVAEAFF; CDR3nt: TGTGCCAGCAGCCGGGACCGGGACAGGGTCGCCGAAGCTTTCTTT
v_gene: TRBV30; d_gene: .; abundance: .; j_gene: TRBJ2-5; CDR3aa: CAWSRASFETQYF; CDR3nt: TGTGCCTGGAGTAGGGCTAGCTTTGAGACCCAGTACTTC
v_gene: TRBV19; d_gene: .; abundance: .; j_gene: TRBJ1-4; CDR3aa: CATGWREKLFF; CDR3nt: TGTGCCACAGGTTGGCGTGAAAAACTGTTTTTT
v_gene: TRBV4-1; d_gene: .; abundance: .; j_gene: TRBJ2-7; CDR3aa: CASSQMTSSEQYF; CDR3nt: TGCGCCAGCAGCCAGATGACTAGTTCCGAGCAGTACTTC
v_gene: TRBV10-3; d_gene: TRBD2; abundance: .; j_gene: TRBJ2-2; CDR3aa: CAIGTTNTGELFF; CDR3nt: TGTGCCATCGGGACTACAAACACCGGGGAGCTGTTTTTT
v_gene: TRBV27; d_gene: TRBD2; abundance: .; j_gene: TRBJ2-5; CDR3aa: CASSSAGRSGGYQETQYF; CDR3nt: TGTGCCAGCAGCTCTGCGGGGCGCAGCGGGGGCTACCAAGAGACCCAGTACTTC
v_gene: TRBV9; d_gene: .; abundance: few; j_gene: TRBJ2-2; CDR3aa: CASSQDGFANTGELFF; CDR3nt: TGTGCCAGCAGTCAAGACGGGTTCGCGAACACCGGGGAGCTGTTTTTT
v_gene: TRBV28; d_gene: TRBD1; abundance: once; j_gene: TRBJ2-2; CDR3aa: CASTGTDNTGELFF; CDR3nt: TGTGCCAGCACCGGGACAGACAACACCGGGGAGCTGTTTTTT
v_gene: TRBV2; d_gene: .; abundance: .; j_gene: TRBJ2-5; CDR3aa: CASHRDNQETQYF; CDR3nt: TGTGCCAGCCACAGGGACAACCAAGAGACCCAGTACTTC
v_gene: TRBV28; d_gene: TRBD1; abundance: few; j_gene: TRBJ2-1; CDR3aa: CASSLNTGTGNYNEQFF; CDR3nt: TGTGCCAGCAGTTTAAACACCGGGACAGGGAACTACAATGAGCAGTTCTTC
v_gene: TRBV19; d_gene: .; abundance: .; j_gene: TRBJ2-1; CDR3aa: CASSTPIGLYEQFF; CDR3nt: TGTGCCAGTAGTACCCCTATAGGACTGTATGAGCAGTTCTTC
v_gene: TRBV28; d_gene: .; abundance: once; j_gene: TRBJ1-4; CDR3aa: CASSFRGREKLFF; CDR3nt: TGTGCCAGCAGTTTCCGGGGAAGGGAAAAACTGTTTTTT
v_gene: TRBV7-2; d_gene: .; abundance: .; j_gene: TRBJ2-3; CDR3aa: CASSLAAGSTDTQYF; CDR3nt: TGTGCCAGCAGCTTAGCGGCGGGGAGCACAGATACGCAGTATTTT
v_gene: TRBV7-9; d_gene: TRBD2; abundance: .; j_gene: TRBJ2-3; CDR3aa: CASSPRGLAGTDTQYF; CDR3nt: TGTGCCAGCAGCCCCCGCGGACTAGCGGGCACAGATACGCAGTATTTT
v_gene: TRBV9; d_gene: .; abundance: .; j_gene: TRBJ2-3; CDR3aa: CASSRLDSQYF; CDR3nt: TGTGCCAGCAGCAGACTTGATTCGCAGTATTTT
v_gene: TRBV18; d_gene: TRBD1; abundance: .; j_gene: TRBJ2-3; CDR3aa: CASSKGTGVTDTQYF; CDR3nt: TGTGCCAGCTCAAAAGGGACAGGAGTCACAGATACGCAGTATTTT
v_gene: TRBV27; d_gene: TRBD1; abundance: .; j_gene: TRBJ1-2; CDR3aa: CASSPYRGNYGYTF; CDR3nt: TGTGCCAGCAGTCCCTACAGGGGAAACTATGGCTACACCTTC
v_gene: TRBV7-7; d_gene: .; abundance: .; j_gene: TRBJ2-1; CDR3aa: CASSLGPKNEQFF; CDR3nt: TGTGCTAGCAGCTTAGGGCCCAAAAATGAGCAGTTCTTC
v_gene: TRBV9; d_gene: .; abundance: .; j_gene: TRBJ2-7; CDR3aa: CASSVGFTSSYEQYF; CDR3nt: TGTGCCAGCAGCGTAGGTTTTACCAGCTCCTACGAGCAGTACTTC
v_gene: TRBV7-9; d_gene: .; abundance: few; j_gene: TRBJ1-1; CDR3aa: CASSPQRRRAGALGEAFF; CDR3nt: TGTGCCAGCAGCCCTCAGCGAAGGCGGGCCGGCGCTTTGGGTGAAGCTTTCTTT
v_gene: TRBV14; d_gene: .; abundance: once; j_gene: TRBJ2-6; CDR3aa: CASSQDRVSGANVLTF; CDR3nt: TGTGCCAGCAGCCAAGATCGGGTCTCTGGGGCCAACGTCCTGACTTTC
v_gene: TRBV4-1; d_gene: TRBD2; abundance: .; j_gene: TRBJ2-1; CDR3aa: CASSLSGSKNNEQFF; CDR3nt: TGCGCCAGCAGCCTTAGCGGGAGTAAAAACAATGAGCAGTTCTTC
v_gene: TRBV19; d_gene: .; abundance: once; j_gene: TRBJ2-1; CDR3aa: CASSIDPSSYNEQFF; CDR3nt: TGTGCCAGTAGTATAGATCCCAGCTCCTACAATGAGCAGTTCTTC
v_gene: TRBV19; d_gene: TRBD1; abundance: .; j_gene: TRBJ1-1; CDR3aa: CASSKIGTGDTEAFF; CDR3nt: TGTGCCAGTAGTAAAATCGGGACAGGAGACACTGAAGCTTTCTTT
v_gene: TRBV29-1; d_gene: .; abundance: .; j_gene: TRBJ2-7; CDR3aa: CSVYGGYEQYF; CDR3nt: TGCAGCGTTTACGGGGGCTACGAGCAGTACTTC
v_gene: TRBV10-2; d_gene: .; abundance: once; j_gene: TRBJ2-2; CDR3aa: CASSFGLANTGELFF; CDR3nt: TGCGCCAGCAGTTTCGGTCTAGCTAACACCGGGGAGCTGTTTTTT
v_gene: TRBV27; d_gene: TRBD1; abundance: .; j_gene: TRBJ1-2; CDR3aa: CASKQGANGYTF; CDR3nt: TGTGCCAGCAAACAGGGGGCGAATGGCTACACCTTC
v_gene: TRBV7-3; d_gene: .; abundance: .; j_gene: TRBJ2-2; CDR3aa: CASSLTQANTGELFF; CDR3nt: TGTGCCAGCAGCTTAACCCAGGCTAACACCGGGGAGCTGTTTTTT